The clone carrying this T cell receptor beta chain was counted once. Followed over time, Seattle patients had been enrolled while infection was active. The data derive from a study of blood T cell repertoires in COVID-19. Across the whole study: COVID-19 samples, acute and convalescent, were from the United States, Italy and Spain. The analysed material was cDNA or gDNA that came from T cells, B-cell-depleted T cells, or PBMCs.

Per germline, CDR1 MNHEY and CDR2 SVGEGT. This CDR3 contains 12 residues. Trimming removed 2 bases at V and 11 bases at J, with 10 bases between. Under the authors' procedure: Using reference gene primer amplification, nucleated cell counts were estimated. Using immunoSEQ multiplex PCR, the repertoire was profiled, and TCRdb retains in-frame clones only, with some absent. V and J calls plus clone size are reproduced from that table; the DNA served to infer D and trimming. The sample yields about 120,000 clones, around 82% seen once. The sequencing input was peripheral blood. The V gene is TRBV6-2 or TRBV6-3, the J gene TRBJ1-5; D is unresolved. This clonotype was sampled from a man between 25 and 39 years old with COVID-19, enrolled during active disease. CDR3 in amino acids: CASSYALESQHF. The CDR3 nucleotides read TGTGCCAGCAGTTACGCTTTAGAGTCCCAGCATTTT.